The rows below give T cell receptor beta chains drawn from one sample of a study of PD-1 blockade in classical Hodgkin lymphoma. The data were produced by immunoSEQ multiplex PCR, yet TCRdb's version contains in-frame clones alone and is incomplete. Counted here are about 94,000 clones, about 88% occurring once; the ten biggest clones make up around 10%. This specimen was peripheral blood mononuclear cells (PBMCs), taken before the second cycle of nivolumab. These receptors were obtained from a human donor with classical Hodgkin lymphoma. CDR3s include the opening cysteine and the closing phenylalanine or tryptophan. The order of the fields is J gene, D gene, V gene, CDR3 protein. D genes are given only for firm matches.

TRBJ1-1	.	TRBV11-2	CASSLGDKNTEAFF
TRBJ2-1	TRBD2	TRBV30	CAWAGGLAGVEQFF
TRBJ2-5	.	TRBV6-1	CASSEWQGGFETQYF
TRBJ2-7	TRBD2	TRBV15	CATSREFAGGPHEQYF
TRBJ2-7	.	TRBV27	CASSLGQTYEQYF
TRBJ2-5	.	TRBV27	CASLRVRETQYF
TRBJ2-3	TRBD2	TRBV7-2	CASSLVAGGRTDTQYF
TRBJ2-1	.	TRBV10-3	CAISGGADEQFF
TRBJ2-3	TRBD1	TRBV29-1	CSVDPQGARKADTQYF
TRBJ2-7	TRBD1	TRBV19	CASTPTGGPYEQYF
TRBJ1-4	.	TRBV7-2	CASSQPGGVEKLFF
TRBJ1-1	.	TRBV13	CASSLETNTEAFF
TRBJ2-1	.	TRBV28	CASIGGSSYNEQFF
TRBJ2-1	TRBD2	TRBV5-1	CASSLGSGRSNEQFF
TRBJ2-3	.	TRBV5-6	CASSLQGGEFTDTQYF
TRBJ2-7	.	TRBV19	CASSARHGTYEQYF
TRBJ1-3	.	TRBV9	CASSVGREGTFSGNTIYF
TRBJ2-7	TRBD1	TRBV5-1	CASRPRMTGEASYEQYF
TRBJ2-7	.	TRBV10-3	CAISGTASGQYF
TRBJ2-5	.	TRBV6-5	CASSYSSGRGETQYF
TRBJ2-5	.	TRBV27	CASSSPAGGSRATQYF
TRBJ1-2	.	TRBV28	CASSFPEFTGRGYGYTF
TRBJ1-3	.	TRBV7-8	CASSQPGAAGNTIYF
TRBJ2-3	TRBD2	TRBV2	CASSESGGAQYF
TRBJ2-2	TRBD1	TRBV5-3	CARGNGQGGPNTGELFF
TRBJ2-1	.	TRBV5-1	CASSLDPGVTYNEQFF
TRBJ1-1	.	TRBV19	CASSIEGWSTEAFF
TRBJ1-4	.	TRBV27	CASSLLGSWGDNEKLFF
TRBJ2-5	TRBD1	TRBV5-3	CARSLNRGETQYF
TRBJ2-7	.	TRBV10-3	CASSESQELYEQYF
TRBJ2-1	TRBD2	TRBV7-8	CASSLARAGMDEQFF
TRBJ1-5	.	TRBV28	CASTRWVQPQHF
TRBJ2-2	TRBD2	TRBV6-5	CASSYTSGVGELFF
TRBJ2-5	TRBD2	TRBV6-5	CASSYETSGTQYF
TRBJ2-1	.	TRBV2	CASRGTVGSGGPNEQFF
TRBJ2-5	.	TRBV7-6	CASSLAGRGHEQYF
TRBJ2-1	.	TRBV27	CASSLQGRNYNEQFF